The rows below give T cell receptor beta chains drawn from one sample of a study of shared T cell receptors in the human thymus. Produced via immunoSEQ multiplex PCR; TCRdb's table is partial and in-frame only. This table holds more than 550,000 clones, 75% to 90% found once. The sample also formed part of further work on human thymus T cells.

Sample: thymocytes. These receptors all come from a girl under three years old with a congenital heart defect. Each CDR3 is given with its conserved first and last residue. D genes are given only for firm matches. The size entry is marked missing in some rows and otherwise reads once, few, many or a size class.

V gene: TRBV18; clone size: -; D gene: TRBD1; J gene: TRBJ1-1; CDR3 DNA: TGTGCCAGCTCACCCCACAACAGGGGGCTAAACACTGAAGCTTTCTTT; CDR3 protein: CASSPHNRGLNTEAFF
V gene: TRBV7-6; clone size: -; D gene: TRBD2; J gene: TRBJ2-3; CDR3 DNA: TGTGCCAGCAGCTTAACCCGGGGGGGCGGCACAGATACGCAGTATTTT; CDR3 protein: CASSLTRGGGTDTQYF
V gene: TRBV4-1; clone size: few; D gene: TRBD1; J gene: TRBJ2-2; CDR3 DNA: TGCGCCAGCAGCCAAGACCTCGGACAGGGGATCACCGGGGAGCTGTTTTTT; CDR3 protein: CASSQDLGQGITGELFF
V gene: TRBV11-2; clone size: -; D gene: TRBD1; J gene: TRBJ1-2; CDR3 DNA: TGTGCCAGCAGCTCAGGGGGAGGAGGCTACACCTTC; CDR3 protein: CASSSGGGGYTF
V gene: TRBV2; clone size: -; D gene: TRBD1; J gene: TRBJ1-6; CDR3 DNA: TGTGCCAGCAGTGATGGGGCGACAGGGAACTCCCCCCTCCACTTT; CDR3 protein: CASSDGATGNSPLHF
V gene: TRBV6-5; clone size: -; D gene: -; J gene: TRBJ2-1; CDR3 DNA: TGTGCCAGCAGTTACTCGAGACAGCCCAATGAGCAGTTCTTC; CDR3 protein: CASSYSRQPNEQFF
V gene: TRBV25-1; clone size: -; D gene: TRBD1; J gene: TRBJ1-1; CDR3 DNA: TGTGCCAGCAGTGGACAGGGGTGGGAGGCTTTCTTT; CDR3 protein: CASSGQGWEAFF
V gene: TRBV7-4; clone size: -; D gene: -; J gene: TRBJ2-7; CDR3 DNA: TGTGCCAGCAGCTTACAACGGACTCAAAGCGAGCAGTACTTC; CDR3 protein: CASSLQRTQSEQYF
V gene: TRBV5-1; clone size: once; D gene: -; J gene: TRBJ1-6; CDR3 DNA: TGCGCCAGCAGCCCGGTCCATCCGGGCGCGGGTTCACCCTTCCACTTT; CDR3 protein: CASSPVHPGAGSPFHF
V gene: TRBV5-4; clone size: -; D gene: TRBD1; J gene: TRBJ2-7; CDR3 DNA: TGTGCCAGCAGCTCGCGATTCCCGGGACAGGGGTCCCAGCCCTACGAGCAGTACTTC; CDR3 protein: CASSSRFPGQGSQPYEQYF
V gene: TRBV7-8; clone size: -; D gene: -; J gene: TRBJ1-1; CDR3 DNA: TGTGCCAGCAGCTTAGATGGGGGGGATGCTGAAGCTTTCTTT; CDR3 protein: CASSLDGGDAEAFF
V gene: TRBV18; clone size: -; D gene: TRBD1; J gene: TRBJ1-6; CDR3 DNA: TGTGCCAGCTCAATACAGGGGGCATACTATAATTCACCCCTCCACTTT; CDR3 protein: CASSIQGAYYNSPLHF
V gene: TRBV7-2; clone size: -; D gene: -; J gene: TRBJ1-2; CDR3 DNA: TGTGCCAGCACCCCGGGGGGGGAAGGCTACACCTTC; CDR3 protein: CASTPGGEGYTF
V gene: TRBV2; clone size: -; D gene: -; J gene: TRBJ1-1; CDR3 DNA: TGTGCCAGCAGTGATCCCAGCGGGGCCTCTGAAGCTTTCTTT; CDR3 protein: CASSDPSGASEAFF
V gene: TRBV25-1; clone size: once; D gene: TRBD2; J gene: TRBJ2-1; CDR3 DNA: TGTGCCAGCAGTGTCCACCAGATACTAGCGGCTGGGGACAATGAGCAGTTCTTC; CDR3 protein: CASSVHQILAAGDNEQFF
V gene: TRBV5-6; clone size: -; D gene: -; J gene: TRBJ2-3; CDR3 DNA: TGTGCCAGCAGCTTGGTGTCCTTACGAGGAGATACGCAGTATTTT; CDR3 protein: CASSLVSLRGDTQYF